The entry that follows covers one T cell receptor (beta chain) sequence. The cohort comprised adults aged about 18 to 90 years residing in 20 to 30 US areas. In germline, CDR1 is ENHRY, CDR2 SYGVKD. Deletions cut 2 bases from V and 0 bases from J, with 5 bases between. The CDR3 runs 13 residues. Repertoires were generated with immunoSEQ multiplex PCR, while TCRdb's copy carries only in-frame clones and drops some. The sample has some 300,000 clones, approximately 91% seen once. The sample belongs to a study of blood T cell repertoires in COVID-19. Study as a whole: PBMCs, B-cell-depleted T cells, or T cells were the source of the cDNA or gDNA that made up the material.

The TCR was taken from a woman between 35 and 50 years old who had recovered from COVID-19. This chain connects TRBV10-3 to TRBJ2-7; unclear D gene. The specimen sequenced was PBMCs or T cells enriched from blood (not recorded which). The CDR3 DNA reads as TGTGCCATCAGTGAGGGCAACTCCTACGAGCAGTACTTC. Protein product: CAISEGNSYEQYF.